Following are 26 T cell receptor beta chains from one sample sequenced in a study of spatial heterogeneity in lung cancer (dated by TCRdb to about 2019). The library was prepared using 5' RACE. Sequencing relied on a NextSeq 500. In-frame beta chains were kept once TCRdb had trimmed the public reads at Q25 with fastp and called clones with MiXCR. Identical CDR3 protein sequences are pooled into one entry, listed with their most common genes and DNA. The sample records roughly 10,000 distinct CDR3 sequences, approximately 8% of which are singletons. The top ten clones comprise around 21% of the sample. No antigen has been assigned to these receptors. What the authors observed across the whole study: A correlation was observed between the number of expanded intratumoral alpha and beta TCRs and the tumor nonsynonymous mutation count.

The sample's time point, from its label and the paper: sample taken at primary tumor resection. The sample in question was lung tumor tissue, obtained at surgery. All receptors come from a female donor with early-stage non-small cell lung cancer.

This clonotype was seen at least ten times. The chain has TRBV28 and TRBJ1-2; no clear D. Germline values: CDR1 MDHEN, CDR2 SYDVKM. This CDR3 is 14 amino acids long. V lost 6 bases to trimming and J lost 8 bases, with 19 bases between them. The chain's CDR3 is CASSVSIPQMGYTF. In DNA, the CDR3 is TGTGCCAGCAGCGTTAGTATACCCCAAATGGGCTACACCTTC.

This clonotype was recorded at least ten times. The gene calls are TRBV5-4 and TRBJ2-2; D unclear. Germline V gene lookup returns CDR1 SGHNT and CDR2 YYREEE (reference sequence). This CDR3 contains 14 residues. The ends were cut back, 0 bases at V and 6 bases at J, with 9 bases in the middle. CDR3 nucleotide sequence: TGTGCCAGCAGCTTGGCCTCGCGCCCCGGGGAGCTGTTTTTT. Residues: CASSLASRPGELFF.

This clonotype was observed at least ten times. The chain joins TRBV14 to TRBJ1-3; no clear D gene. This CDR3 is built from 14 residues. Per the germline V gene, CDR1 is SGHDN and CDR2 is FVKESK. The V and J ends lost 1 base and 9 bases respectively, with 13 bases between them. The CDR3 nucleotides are TGTGCCAGCAGCCAAGGTGGTGTGACAACCACCATATATTTT. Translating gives CASSQGGVTTTIYF.

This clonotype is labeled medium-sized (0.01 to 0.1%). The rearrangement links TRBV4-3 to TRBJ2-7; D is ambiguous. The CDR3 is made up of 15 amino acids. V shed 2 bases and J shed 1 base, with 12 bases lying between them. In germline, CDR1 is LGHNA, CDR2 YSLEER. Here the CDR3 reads CASSQNPTLSYEQYF. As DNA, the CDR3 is TGCGCCAGCAGCCAAAACCCGACATTATCCTACGAGCAGTACTTC.

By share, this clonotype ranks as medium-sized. The CDR3 reads CSAKGGRFYTGELFF. Written as DNA, the CDR3 is TGCAGTGCTAAGGGGGGTCGGTTTTACACCGGGGAGCTGTTTTTT. The V call is TRBV20-1, the J call TRBJ2-2, with D perhaps assigned TRBD1 or TRBD2 (6 bases each). The CDR3 sequence is 15 residues long. Trimming removed 4 bases from V and 3 bases from J, with 15 bases in between. Germline V lookup: CDR1 DFQATT, CDR2 SNEGSKA (reference sequence).

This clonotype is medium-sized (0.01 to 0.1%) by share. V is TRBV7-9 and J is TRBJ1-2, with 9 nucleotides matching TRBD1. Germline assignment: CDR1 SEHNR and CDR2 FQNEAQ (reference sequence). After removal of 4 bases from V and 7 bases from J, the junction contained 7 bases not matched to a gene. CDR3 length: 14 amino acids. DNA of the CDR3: TGTGCCAGCAGCTCACCGGGACAGGGCTTTGGCTACACCTTC. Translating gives CASSSPGQGFGYTF.

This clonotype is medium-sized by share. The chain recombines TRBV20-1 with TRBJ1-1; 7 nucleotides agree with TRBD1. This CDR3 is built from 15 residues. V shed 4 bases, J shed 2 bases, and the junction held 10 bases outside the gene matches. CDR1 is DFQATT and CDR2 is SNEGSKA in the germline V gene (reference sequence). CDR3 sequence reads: CSATLQGGPNTEAFF. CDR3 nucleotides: TGCAGTGCTACCCTACAAGGGGGCCCTAACACTGAAGCTTTCTTT.

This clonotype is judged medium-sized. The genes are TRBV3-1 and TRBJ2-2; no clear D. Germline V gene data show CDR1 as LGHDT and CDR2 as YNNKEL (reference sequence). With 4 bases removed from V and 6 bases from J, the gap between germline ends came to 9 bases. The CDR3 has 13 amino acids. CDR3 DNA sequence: TGTGCCAGCAGCCTGGCCTCTTCCGGGGAGCTGTTTTTT. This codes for CASSLASSGELFF.

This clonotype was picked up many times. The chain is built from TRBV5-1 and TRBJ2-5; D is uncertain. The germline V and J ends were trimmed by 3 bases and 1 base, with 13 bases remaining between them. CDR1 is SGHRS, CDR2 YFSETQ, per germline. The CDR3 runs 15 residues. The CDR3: CASSSGPAIQETQYF. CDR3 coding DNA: TGCGCCAGCAGCTCTGGGCCAGCGATCCAAGAGACCCAGTACTTC. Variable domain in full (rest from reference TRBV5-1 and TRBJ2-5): KAGVTQTPRYLIKTRGQQVTLSCSPISGHRSVSWYQQTPGQGLQFLFEYFSETQRNKGNFPGRFSGRQFSNSRSEMNVSTLELGDSALYLCASSSGPAIQETQYFGPGTRLLVL.

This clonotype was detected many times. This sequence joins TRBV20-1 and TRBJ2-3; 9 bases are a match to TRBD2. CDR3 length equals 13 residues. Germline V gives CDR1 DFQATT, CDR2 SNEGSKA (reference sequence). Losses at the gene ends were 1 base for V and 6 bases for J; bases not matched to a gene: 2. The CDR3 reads CSARVSGGDTQYF. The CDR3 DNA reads TGCAGTGCTAGAGTGAGCGGGGGGGATACGCAGTATTTT.

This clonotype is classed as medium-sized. CDR3 sequence reads: CASILGTLANYGYTF. As DNA, the CDR3 is TGTGCCAGCATCTTGGGGACACTAGCTAACTATGGCTACACCTTC. V and J are TRBV28 and TRBJ1-2; TRBD1 is a possible D gene (6 bases). The germline V and J ends were trimmed by 7 bases and 0 bases, with 15 bases remaining between them. This CDR3 is 15 amino acids long. The germline gives CDR1 MDHEN, CDR2 SYDVKM.

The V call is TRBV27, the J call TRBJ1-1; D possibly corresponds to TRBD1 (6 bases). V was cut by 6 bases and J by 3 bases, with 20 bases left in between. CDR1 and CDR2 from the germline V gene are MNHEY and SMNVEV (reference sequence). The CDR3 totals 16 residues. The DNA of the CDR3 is TGTGCCAGCAGGCTCCGGGGGCCCGGTGGAGACACTGAAGCTTTCTTT. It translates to CASRLRGPGGDTEAFF.

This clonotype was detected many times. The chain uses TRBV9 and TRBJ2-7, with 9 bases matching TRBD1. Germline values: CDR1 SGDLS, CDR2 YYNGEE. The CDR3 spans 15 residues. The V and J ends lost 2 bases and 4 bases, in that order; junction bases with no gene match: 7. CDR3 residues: CASSVGTGSKYEQYF. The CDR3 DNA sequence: TGTGCCAGCAGCGTTGGGACAGGGAGTAAGTACGAGCAGTACTTC.

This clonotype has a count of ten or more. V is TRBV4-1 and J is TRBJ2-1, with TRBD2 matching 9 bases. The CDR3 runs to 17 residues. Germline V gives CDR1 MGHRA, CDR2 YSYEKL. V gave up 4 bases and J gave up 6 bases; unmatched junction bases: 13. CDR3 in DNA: TGCGCCAGCAGCCCCAGCGAGCGGGGGGCCCTCTTCAATGAGCAGTTCTTC. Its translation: CASSPSERGALFNEQFF.

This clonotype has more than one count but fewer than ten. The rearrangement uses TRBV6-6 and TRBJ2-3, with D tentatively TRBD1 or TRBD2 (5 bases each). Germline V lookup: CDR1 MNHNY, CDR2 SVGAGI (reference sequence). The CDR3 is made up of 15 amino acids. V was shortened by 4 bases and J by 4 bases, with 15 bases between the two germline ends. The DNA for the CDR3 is TGTGCCAGCAGTTCCCGGGACCGACTCTCAGATACGCAGTATTTT. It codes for CASSSRDRLSDTQYF.

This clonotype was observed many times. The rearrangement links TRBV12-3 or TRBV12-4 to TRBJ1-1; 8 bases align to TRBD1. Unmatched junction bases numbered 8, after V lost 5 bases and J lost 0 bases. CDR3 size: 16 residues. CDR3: CASSRRQGRMNTEAFF. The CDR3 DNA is TGTGCCAGCAGTCGACGACAGGGGCGGATGAACACTGAAGCTTTCTTT.

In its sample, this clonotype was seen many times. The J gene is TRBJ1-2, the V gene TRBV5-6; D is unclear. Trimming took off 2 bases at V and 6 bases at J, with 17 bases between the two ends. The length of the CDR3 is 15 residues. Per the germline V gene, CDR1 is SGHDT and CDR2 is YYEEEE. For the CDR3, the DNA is TGTGCCAGCAGCTTTTATCGAGGGTTGAAGAATGGCTACACCTTC. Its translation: CASSFYRGLKNGYTF.

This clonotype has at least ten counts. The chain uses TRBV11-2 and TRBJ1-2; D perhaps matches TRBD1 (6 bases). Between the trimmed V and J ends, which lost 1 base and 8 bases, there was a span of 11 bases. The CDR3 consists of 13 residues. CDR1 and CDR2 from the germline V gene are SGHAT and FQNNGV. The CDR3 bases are TGTGCCAGCAGCTTAGGGGGGGCTTTAGGCTACACCTTC. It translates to CASSLGGALGYTF.

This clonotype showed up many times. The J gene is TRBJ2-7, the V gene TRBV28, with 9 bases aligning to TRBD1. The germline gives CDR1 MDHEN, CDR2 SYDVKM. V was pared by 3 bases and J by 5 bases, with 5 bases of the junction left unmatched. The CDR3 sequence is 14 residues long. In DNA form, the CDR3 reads TGTGCCAGCAGTTTGGGACAGGGATCAGACGAGCAGTACTTC. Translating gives CASSLGQGSDEQYF.

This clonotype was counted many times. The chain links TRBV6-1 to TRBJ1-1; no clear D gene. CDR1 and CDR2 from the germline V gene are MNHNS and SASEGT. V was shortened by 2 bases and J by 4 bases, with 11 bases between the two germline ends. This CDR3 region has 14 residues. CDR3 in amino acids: CASSEQGGSTEAFF. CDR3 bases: TGTGCCAGCAGTGAACAAGGCGGAAGCACTGAAGCTTTCTTT.

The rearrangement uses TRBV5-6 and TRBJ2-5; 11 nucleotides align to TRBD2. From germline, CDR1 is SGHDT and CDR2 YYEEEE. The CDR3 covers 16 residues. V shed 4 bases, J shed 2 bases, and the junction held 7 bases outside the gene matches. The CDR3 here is CASSERLAGLQETQYF. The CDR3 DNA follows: TGTGCCAGCAGCGAGAGACTAGCGGGGTTACAAGAGACCCAGTACTTC.

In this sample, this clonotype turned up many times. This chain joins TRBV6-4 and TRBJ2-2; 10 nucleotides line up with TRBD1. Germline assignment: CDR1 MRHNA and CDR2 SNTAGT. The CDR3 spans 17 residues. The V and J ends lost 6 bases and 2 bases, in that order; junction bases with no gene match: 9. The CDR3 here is CASSRSGTGANTGELFF. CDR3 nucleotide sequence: TGTGCCAGCAGCCGATCCGGGACAGGGGCCAACACCGGGGAGCTGTTTTTT.

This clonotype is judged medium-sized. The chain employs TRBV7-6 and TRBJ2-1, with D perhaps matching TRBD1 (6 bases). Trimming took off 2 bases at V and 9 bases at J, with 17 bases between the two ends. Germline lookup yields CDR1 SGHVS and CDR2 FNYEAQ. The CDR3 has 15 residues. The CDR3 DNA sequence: TGTGCCAGCAGCTTAAACGCAGGGGCAAGGGGTGAGCAGTTCTTC. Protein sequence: CASSLNAGARGEQFF.

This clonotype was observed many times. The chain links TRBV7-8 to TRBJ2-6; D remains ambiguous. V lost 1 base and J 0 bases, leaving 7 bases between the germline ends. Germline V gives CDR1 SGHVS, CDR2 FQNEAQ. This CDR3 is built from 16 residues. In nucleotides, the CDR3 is TGTGCCAGCAGCTTAGGGGCCCCCTCTGGGGCCAACGTCCTGACTTTC. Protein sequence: CASSLGAPSGANVLTF.

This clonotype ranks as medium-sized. This CDR3 is CASSLRHGTEAFF. CDR3 coding DNA: TGTGCCAGCAGTTTAAGGCATGGGACTGAAGCTTTCTTT. This rearrangement joins TRBV12-3 or TRBV12-4 to TRBJ1-1; D unclear. V lost 2 bases to trimming and J lost 5 bases, with 9 bases between them. The CDR3 loop spans 13 amino acids.

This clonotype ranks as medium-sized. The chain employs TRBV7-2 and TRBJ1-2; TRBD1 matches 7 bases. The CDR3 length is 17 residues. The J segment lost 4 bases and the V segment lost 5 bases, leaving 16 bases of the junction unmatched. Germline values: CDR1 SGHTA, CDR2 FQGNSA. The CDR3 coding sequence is TGTGCCAGCAGCCGCGGAGGGACAGCAAGCGGCACCTATGGCTACACCTTC. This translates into CASSRGGTASGTYGYTF.